Listed below are T cell receptor beta chains from one sample, sequenced in a study of blood T cell repertoires in COVID-19. Method: immunoSEQ multiplex PCR; TCRdb's copy keeps in-frame clones and lacks some. The sample lists approximately 60,000 clones; around 79% were seen once. Sequencing used peripheral blood. The source is a man aged 60 to 69 with acute or convalescent COVID-19. CDR3s include the opening cysteine and the closing phenylalanine or tryptophan. Fields, in order: clone size, J gene, D gene, V gene, CDR3 protein, CDR3 DNA. D genes are given only for firm matches. Only part of the rows carry a size: once, few, many, or a class if the clone is expanded.

>.|TRBJ2-1|.|TRBV7-2
CASSLVGVGTEQFF
TGTGCCAGCAGCTTAGTAGGTGTGGGGACAGAGCAGTTCTTC
>once|TRBJ1-6|TRBD1|TRBV5-6
CASSLKDRDNSPLHF
TGTGCCAGCAGCTTGAAGGACAGGGATAATTCACCCCTCCACTTT
>medium-sized|TRBJ1-5|.|TRBV28
CASSPLEISNQPQHF
TGTGCCAGCAGTCCCCTAGAGATTAGCAATCAGCCCCAGCATTTT
>once|TRBJ2-7|.|TRBV6-5
CASSPLLAGQYF
TGTGCCAGCAGTCCTCTTTTGGCTGGGCAGTACTTC
>.|TRBJ1-6|.|TRBV4-1
CASSQGDSLTYSPLHF
TGCGCCAGCAGCCAAGGTGACAGCCTGACTTATTCACCCCTCCACTTT
>.|TRBJ1-1|.|TRBV7-6
CASSLTPYSNIAAFF
TGTGCCAGCAGCTTAACCCCCTATTCGAACATAGCGGCTTTCTTT
>.|TRBJ2-7|.|TRBV10-3
CAISESSLAGSYEQYF
TGTGCCATCAGTGAGAGTTCCCTCGCAGGTTCCTACGAGCAGTACTTC
>.|TRBJ2-7|.|TRBV10-3
CAISYRDIPYEQYF
TGTGCCATCAGTTACCGGGACATACCCTACGAGCAGTACTTC
>.|TRBJ1-1|.|TRBV7-9
CASRVDTEAFF
TGTGCCAGCAGGGTAGACACTGAAGCTTTCTTT
>.|TRBJ1-6|.|TRBV12-3/TRBV12-4
CASKTENNSPLHF
TGTGCCAGCAAGACAGAGAATAATTCACCCCTCCACTTT
>.|TRBJ1-1|.|TRBV28
CASSPPGVWTEAFF
TGTGCCAGCAGTCCCCCGGGGGTATGGACTGAAGCTTTCTTT
>.|TRBJ2-5|TRBD1|TRBV10-3
CAASEGQQETQYF
TGTGCCGCCTCCGAGGGACAGCAAGAGACCCAGTACTTC
>.|TRBJ2-5|.|TRBV18
CASSPTRTLEGTQYF
TGTGCCAGCTCACCTACGAGGACCCTGGAGGGGACCCAGTACTTC
>.|TRBJ2-7|.|TRBV9
CASSINPQGQDEQYF
TGTGCCAGCAGCATAAACCCTCAGGGGCAGGACGAGCAGTACTTC
>.|TRBJ2-5|.|TRBV5-4
CASSRGGETQYF
TGTGCCAGCAGCAGGGGGGGAGAGACCCAGTACTTC
>.|TRBJ2-7|TRBD2|TRBV13
CASGRGYEQYF
TGTGCCAGTGGGAGGGGCTACGAGCAGTACTTC
>.|TRBJ1-2|.|TRBV7-9
CASSPPGEGVGGYTF
TGTGCCAGCAGCCCCCCGGGGGAGGGCGTAGGTGGCTACACCTTC
>.|TRBJ2-3|.|TRBV25-1
CASSGTGWVYPDTQYF
TGTGCCAGCAGTGGGACTGGCTGGGTTTATCCAGATACGCAGTATTTT
>.|TRBJ1-6|.|TRBV2
CASSPESVSPLHF
TGTGCCAGCAGCCCCGAGTCGGTGTCACCCCTCCACTTT
>.|TRBJ2-5|TRBD2|TRBV19
CASSTSGGKETQYF
TGTGCCAGTAGTACTAGCGGGGGGAAAGAGACCCAGTACTTC
>.|TRBJ1-6|.|TRBV18
CASSPTGDSPLHF
TGTGCCAGCTCACCCACCGGGGATTCACCCCTCCACTTT
>.|TRBJ1-2|TRBD1|TRBV27
CASSAGQVPYGYTF
TGTGCCAGCAGTGCCGGACAGGTCCCCTATGGCTACACCTTC
>.|TRBJ1-5|.|TRBV10-3
CAISESRDQPQHF
TGTGCCATCAGTGAGTCGCGGGATCAGCCCCAGCATTTT
>few|TRBJ2-7|.|TRBV6-4
CASSVTGNGGYEQYF
TGTGCCAGCAGTGTTACAGGGAACGGAGGCTACGAGCAGTACTTC
>.|TRBJ1-1|.|TRBV7-9
CASSLGVGDITEAFF
TGTGCCAGCAGCTTAGGGGTCGGGGATATCACTGAAGCTTTCTTT
>.|TRBJ2-2|.|TRBV19
CAPTGLGRGGELFF
TGTGCCCCGACGGGTCTTGGAAGGGGCGGGGAGCTGTTTTTT
>.|TRBJ2-5|TRBD1|TRBV15
CATSPRQGEETQYF
TGTGCCACCAGCCCTCGACAGGGAGAGGAGACCCAGTACTTC
>.|TRBJ1-1|.|TRBV6-4
CASSLDSNTEAFF
TGTGCCAGCAGTCTCGACAGTAACACTGAAGCTTTCTTT